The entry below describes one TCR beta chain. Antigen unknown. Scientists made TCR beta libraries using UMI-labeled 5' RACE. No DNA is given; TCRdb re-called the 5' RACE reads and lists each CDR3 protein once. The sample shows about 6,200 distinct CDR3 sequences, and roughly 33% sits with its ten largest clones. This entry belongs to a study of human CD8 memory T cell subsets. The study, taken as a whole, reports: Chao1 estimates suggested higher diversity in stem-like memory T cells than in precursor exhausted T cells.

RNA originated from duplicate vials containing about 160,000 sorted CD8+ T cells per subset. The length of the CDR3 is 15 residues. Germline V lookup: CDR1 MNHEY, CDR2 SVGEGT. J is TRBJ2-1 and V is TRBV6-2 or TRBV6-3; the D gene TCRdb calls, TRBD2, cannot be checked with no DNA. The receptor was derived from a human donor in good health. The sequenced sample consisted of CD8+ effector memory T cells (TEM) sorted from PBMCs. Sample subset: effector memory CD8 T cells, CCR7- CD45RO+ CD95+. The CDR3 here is CASSYASGRLGEQFF.